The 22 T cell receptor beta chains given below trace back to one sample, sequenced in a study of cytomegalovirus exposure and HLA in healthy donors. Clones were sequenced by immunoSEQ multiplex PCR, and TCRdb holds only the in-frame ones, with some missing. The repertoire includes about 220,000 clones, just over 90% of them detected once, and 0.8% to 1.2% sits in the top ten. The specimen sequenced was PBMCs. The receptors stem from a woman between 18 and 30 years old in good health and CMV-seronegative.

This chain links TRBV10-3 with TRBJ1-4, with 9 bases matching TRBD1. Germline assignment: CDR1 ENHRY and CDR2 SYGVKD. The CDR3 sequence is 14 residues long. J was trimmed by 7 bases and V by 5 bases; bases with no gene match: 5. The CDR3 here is CAISPGTGSEKLFF. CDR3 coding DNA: TGTGCCATCAGTCCCGGGACAGGGAGTGAAAAACTGTTTTTT.

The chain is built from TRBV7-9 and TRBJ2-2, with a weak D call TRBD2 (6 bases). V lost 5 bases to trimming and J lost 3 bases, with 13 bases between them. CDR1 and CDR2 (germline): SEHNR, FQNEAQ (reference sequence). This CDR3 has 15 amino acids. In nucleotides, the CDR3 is TGTGCCAGCAGCCCGAGTGGGGAGGACACCGGGGAGCTGTTTTTT. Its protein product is CASSPSGEDTGELFF. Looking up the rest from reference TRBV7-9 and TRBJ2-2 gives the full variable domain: DTGVSQNPRHKITKRGQNVTFRCDPISEHNRLYWYRQTLGQGPEFLTYFQNEAQLEKSRLLSDRFSAERPKGSFSTLEIQRTEQGDSAMYLCASSPSGEDTGELFFGEGSRLTVL.

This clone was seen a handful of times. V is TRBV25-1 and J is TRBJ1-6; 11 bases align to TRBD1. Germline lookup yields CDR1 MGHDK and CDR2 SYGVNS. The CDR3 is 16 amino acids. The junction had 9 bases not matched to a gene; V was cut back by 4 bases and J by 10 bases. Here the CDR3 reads CASSVGQGAMKSPLHF. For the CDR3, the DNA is TGTGCCAGCAGTGTCGGACAGGGGGCGATGAAATCACCCCTCCACTTT.

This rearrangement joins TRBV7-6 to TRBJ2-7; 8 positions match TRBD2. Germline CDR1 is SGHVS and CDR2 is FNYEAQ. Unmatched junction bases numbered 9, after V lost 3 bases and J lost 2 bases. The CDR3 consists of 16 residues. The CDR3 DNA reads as TGTGCCAGCAGCTTCGATCTACTAGCGGTACCCTACGAGCAGTACTTC. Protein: CASSFDLLAVPYEQYF.

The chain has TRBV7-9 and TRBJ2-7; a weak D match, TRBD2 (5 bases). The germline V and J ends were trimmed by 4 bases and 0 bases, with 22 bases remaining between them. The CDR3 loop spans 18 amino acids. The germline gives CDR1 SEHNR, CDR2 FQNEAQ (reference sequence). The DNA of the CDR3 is TGTGCCAGCAGCTACCCCTTACTAGGACGGTTCAACTCCTACGAGCAGTACTTC. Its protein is CASSYPLLGRFNSYEQYF.

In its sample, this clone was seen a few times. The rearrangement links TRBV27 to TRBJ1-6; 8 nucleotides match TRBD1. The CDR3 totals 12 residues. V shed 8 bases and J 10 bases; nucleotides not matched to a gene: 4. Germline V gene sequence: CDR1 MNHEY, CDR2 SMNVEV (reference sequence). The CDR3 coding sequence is TGTGCCAGCGGACAGGGCGGGTCACCCCTCCACTTT. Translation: CASGQGGSPLHF.

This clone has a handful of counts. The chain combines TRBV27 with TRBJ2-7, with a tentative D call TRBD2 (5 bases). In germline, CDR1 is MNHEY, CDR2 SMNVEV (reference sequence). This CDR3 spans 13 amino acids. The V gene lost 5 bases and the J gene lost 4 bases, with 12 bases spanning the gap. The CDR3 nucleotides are TGTGCCAGCAGTCCCAGACGGGGTTACGAGCAGTACTTC. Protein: CASSPRRGYEQYF.

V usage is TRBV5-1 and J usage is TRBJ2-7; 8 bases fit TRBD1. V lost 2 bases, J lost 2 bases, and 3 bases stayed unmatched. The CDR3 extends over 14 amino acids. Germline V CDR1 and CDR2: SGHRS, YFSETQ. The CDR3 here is CASSLQGGPYEQYF. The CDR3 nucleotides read TGCGCCAGCAGCTTACAGGGGGGACCCTACGAGCAGTACTTC.

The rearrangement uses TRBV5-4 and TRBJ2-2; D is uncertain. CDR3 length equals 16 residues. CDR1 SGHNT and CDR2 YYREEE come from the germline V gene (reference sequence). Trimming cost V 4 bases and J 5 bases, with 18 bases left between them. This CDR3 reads CASSPRPGGWTGELFF. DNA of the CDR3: TGTGCCAGCAGCCCCCGCCCGGGTGGGTGGACCGGGGAGCTGTTTTTT.

The CDR3, as DNA: TGTGCCAGCAGTTTACAGGGAAAGCAGTACTTC. Translated, it gives CASSLQGKQYF. The rearrangement uses TRBV27 and TRBJ2-7, with a weak D call TRBD1 (5 bases). The germline V gene has CDR1 MNHEY and CDR2 SMNVEV (reference sequence). V shed 2 bases and J shed 8 bases, with 7 bases lying between them. CDR3 length: 11 amino acids.

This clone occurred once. In DNA form, the CDR3 reads TGTGCCAGCTCACTCAGCCGGGGCTACGAGCAGTACTTC. Residues: CASSLSRGYEQYF. V gene TRBV18 combines with J gene TRBJ2-7; weak D call: TRBD2 (5 bases). This CDR3 has 13 amino acids. Germline assignment: CDR1 KGHSH and CDR2 LQKENI. V shed 4 bases and J shed 3 bases, with 10 bases lying between them.

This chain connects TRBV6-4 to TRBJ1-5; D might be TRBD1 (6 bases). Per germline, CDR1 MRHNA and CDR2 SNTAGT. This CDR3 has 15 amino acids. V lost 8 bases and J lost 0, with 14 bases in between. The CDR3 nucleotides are TGTGCCAGCGGAAAGGACAGCGCTAGCAATCAGCCCCAGCATTTT. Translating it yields CASGKDSASNQPQHF.

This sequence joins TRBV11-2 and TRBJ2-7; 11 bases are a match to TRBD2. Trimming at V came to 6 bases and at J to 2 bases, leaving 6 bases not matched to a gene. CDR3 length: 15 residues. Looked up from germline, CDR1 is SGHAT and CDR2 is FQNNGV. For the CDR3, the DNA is TGTGCCAGCAGGGACTATAGCGGGAGGGCCTACGAGCAGTACTTC. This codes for CASRDYSGRAYEQYF. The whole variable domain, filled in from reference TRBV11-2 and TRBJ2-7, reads EAGVAQSPRYKIIEKRQSVAFWCNPISGHATLYWYQQILGQGPKLLIQFQNNGVVDDSQLPKDRFSAERLKGVDSTLKIQPAKLEDSAVYLCASRDYSGRAYEQYFGPGTRLTVT.

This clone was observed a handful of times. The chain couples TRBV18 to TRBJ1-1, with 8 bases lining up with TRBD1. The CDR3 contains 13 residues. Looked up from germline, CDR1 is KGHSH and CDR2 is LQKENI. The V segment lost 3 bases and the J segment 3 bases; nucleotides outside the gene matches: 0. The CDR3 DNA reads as TGTGCCAGCTCACCGGGACAGGACACTGAAGCTTTCTTT. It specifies CASSPGQDTEAFF. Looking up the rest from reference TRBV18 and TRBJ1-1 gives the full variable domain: NAGVMQNPRHLVRRRGQEARLRCSPMKGHSHVYWYRQLPEEGLKFMVYLQKENIIDESGMPKERFSAEFPKEGPSILRIQQVVRGDSAAYFCASSPGQDTEAFFGQGTRLTVV.

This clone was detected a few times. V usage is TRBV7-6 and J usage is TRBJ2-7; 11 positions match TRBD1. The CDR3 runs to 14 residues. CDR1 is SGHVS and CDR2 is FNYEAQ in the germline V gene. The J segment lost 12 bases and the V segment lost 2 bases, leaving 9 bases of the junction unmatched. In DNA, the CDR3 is TGTGCCAGCAGCTTACGACCGGGACAGGGGGTCTGGTACTTC. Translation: CASSLRPGQGVWYF.

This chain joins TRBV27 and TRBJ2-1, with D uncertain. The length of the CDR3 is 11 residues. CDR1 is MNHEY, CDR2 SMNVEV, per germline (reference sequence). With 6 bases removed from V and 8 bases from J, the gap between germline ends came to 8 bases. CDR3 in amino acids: CASSPGDEQFF. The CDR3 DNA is TGTGCCAGCAGCCCTGGAGATGAGCAGTTCTTC.

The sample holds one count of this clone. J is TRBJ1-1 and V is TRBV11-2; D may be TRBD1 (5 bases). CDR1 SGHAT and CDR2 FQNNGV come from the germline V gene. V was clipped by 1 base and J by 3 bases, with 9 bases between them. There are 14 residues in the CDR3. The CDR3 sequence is CASSLVVGHTEAFF. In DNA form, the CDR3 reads TGTGCCAGCAGCTTAGTGGTGGGGCACACTGAAGCTTTCTTT. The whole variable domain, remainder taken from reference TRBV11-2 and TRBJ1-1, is EAGVAQSPRYKIIEKRQSVAFWCNPISGHATLYWYQQILGQGPKLLIQFQNNGVVDDSQLPKDRFSAERLKGVDSTLKIQPAKLEDSAVYLCASSLVVGHTEAFFGQGTRLTVV.

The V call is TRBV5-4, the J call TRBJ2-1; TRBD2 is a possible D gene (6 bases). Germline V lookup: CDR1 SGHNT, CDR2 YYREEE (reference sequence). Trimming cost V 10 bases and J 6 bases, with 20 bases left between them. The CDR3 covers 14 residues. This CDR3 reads CASAEREQSNEQFF. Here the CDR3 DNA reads TGTGCCTCCGCGGAACGGGAGCAAAGCAATGAGCAGTTCTTC.

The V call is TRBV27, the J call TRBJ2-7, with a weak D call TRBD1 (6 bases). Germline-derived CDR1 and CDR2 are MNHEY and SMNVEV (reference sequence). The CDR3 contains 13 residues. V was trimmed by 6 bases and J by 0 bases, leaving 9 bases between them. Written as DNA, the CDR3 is TGTGCCAGCAGCTCAGGGGTCTCCTACGAGCAGTACTTC. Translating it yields CASSSGVSYEQYF.

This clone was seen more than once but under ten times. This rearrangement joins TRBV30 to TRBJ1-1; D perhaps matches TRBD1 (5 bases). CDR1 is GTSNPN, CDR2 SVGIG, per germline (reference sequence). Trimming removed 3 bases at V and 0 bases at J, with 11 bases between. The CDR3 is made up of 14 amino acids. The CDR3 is CAWRRGSMNTEAFF. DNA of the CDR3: TGTGCCTGGAGAAGGGGATCCATGAACACTGAAGCTTTCTTT. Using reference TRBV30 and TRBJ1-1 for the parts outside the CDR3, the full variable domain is SQTIHQWPATLVQPVGSPLSLECTVEGTSNPNLYWYRQAAGRGLQLLFYSVGIGQISSEVPQNLSASRPQDRQFILSSKKLLLSDSGFYLCAWRRGSMNTEAFFGQGTRLTVV.

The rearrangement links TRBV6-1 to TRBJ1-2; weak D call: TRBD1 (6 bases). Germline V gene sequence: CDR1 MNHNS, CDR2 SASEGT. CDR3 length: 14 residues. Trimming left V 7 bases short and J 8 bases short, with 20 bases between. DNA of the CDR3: TGTGCCAGCACTCCCCGGGGGGGGCGGGAAGGCTACACCTTC. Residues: CASTPRGGREGYTF.

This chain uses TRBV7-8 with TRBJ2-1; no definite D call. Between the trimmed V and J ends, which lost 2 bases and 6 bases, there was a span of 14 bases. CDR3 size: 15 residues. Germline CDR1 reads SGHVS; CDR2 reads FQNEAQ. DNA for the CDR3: TGTGCCAGCAGCTTATTTGGTGGCCTCACCAATGAGCAGTTCTTC. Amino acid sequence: CASSLFGGLTNEQFF.